Listed here are 25 T cell receptor beta chains from one sample, sequenced in a study of vaccination and CD4 T cells after COVID-19. Treatment denoted: approximately 10-day PBMC culture with coronavirus spike peptide pools or control peptides (ViraFEST assay). With the Oncomine TCR Beta short-read assay, DNA from cultured CD4+ T cells was sequenced. TCRdb reprocessed the PCR reads via MiXCR and lists one record per CDR3 protein. The sample records nearly 5,000 distinct CDR3 sequences, about 44% being singletons. The antigens these receptors bind are not known. Specimen: CD4+ T cells from blood, cultured in vitro, collected after SARS-CoV-2 vaccination. The receptor set was obtained from a human donor who had recovered from COVID-19.

This chain connects TRBV11-2 to TRBJ2-1, with 7 bases fitting TRBD1. Germline assignment: CDR1 SGHAT and CDR2 FQNNGV. CDR3 length equals 15 residues. The J segment lost 0 bases and the V segment lost 5 bases, leaving 4 bases of the junction unmatched. CDR3 residues: CASSQGGSSYNEQFF. Written as DNA, the CDR3 is TGTGCCAGCAGCCAAGGGGGCAGCTCCTACAATGAGCAGTTCTTC.

This chain joins TRBV7-2 and TRBJ2-7; tentatively, D is TRBD1 (6 bases). Germline CDR1 is SGHTA and CDR2 is FQGNSA. The CDR3 runs to 15 residues. The V end lost 1 base, the J end lost 3 bases, and 13 bases lay between the germline ends. The CDR3 DNA is TGTGCCAGCAGCTTAGTGGGACACGGGAACTACGAGCAGTACTTC. Encoded protein: CASSLVGHGNYEQYF.

The V call is TRBV20-1, the J call TRBJ1-1; D is undetermined. Germline CDR1 is DFQATT and CDR2 is SNEGSKA (reference sequence). V lost 3 bases, J lost 4 bases, and 15 bases lay in between. This CDR3 is 14 amino acids long. CDR3 sequence reads: CSARVRRMGTEAFF. CDR3 coding DNA: TGCAGTGCTAGGGTTCGCAGAATGGGCACTGAAGCTTTCTTT.

The chain uses TRBV10-2 and TRBJ2-3; D gene uncertain. Germline CDR1 WSHSY, CDR2 SAAADI. V was pared by 5 bases and J by 2 bases, with 11 bases between. CDR3 length equals 14 residues. The CDR3 spells CASSNSRNTDTQYF. CDR3 nucleotides: TGCGCCAGCAGTAATAGTAGGAACACAGATACGCAGTATTTT.

V and J are TRBV6-2 or TRBV6-3 and TRBJ2-3; no definite D call. V dropped 6 bases and J dropped 0 bases, with 10 bases sitting between them. Germline loops: CDR1 MNHEY, CDR2 SVGEGT. The CDR3 totals 14 residues. In DNA, the CDR3 is TGTGCCAGCAGGTCAGACCGTAGCACAGATACGCAGTATTTT. This encodes CASRSDRSTDTQYF.

This chain links TRBV7-2 with TRBJ2-5; the D gene is possibly TRBD2 (6 bases). This CDR3 has 15 residues. Per germline, CDR1 SGHTA and CDR2 FQGNSA. The germline V and J ends were trimmed by 2 bases and 4 bases, with 14 bases remaining between them. CDR3 region: CASSLRTSFPETQYF. DNA of the CDR3: TGTGCCAGCAGCTTAAGAACTAGCTTCCCAGAGACCCAGTACTTC. Combining the CDR3 with reference TRBV7-2 and TRBJ2-5 gives the whole variable domain GAGVSQSPSNKVTEKGKDVELRCDPISGHTALYWYRQSLGQGLEFLIYFQGNSAPDKSGLPSDRFSAERTGGSVSTLTIQRTQQEDSAVYLCASSLRTSFPETQYFGPGTRLLVL.

V is TRBV28 and J is TRBJ1-1, with a tentative D call TRBD1 (5 bases). This CDR3 is built from 14 residues. CDR1 is MDHEN and CDR2 is SYDVKM in the germline V gene. Trimming shortened V by 8 bases and J by 4 bases, and 17 bases separated the two germline ends. The CDR3 loop is CASGLWMGGTEAFF. CDR3 in DNA: TGTGCCAGCGGCCTGTGGATGGGGGGCACTGAAGCTTTCTTT.

The chain couples TRBV11-2 to TRBJ2-1; 13 bases map to TRBD2. From germline, CDR1 is SGHAT and CDR2 FQNNGV. This CDR3 contains 16 residues. After removal of 4 bases from V and 9 bases from J, the junction contained 9 bases not matched to a gene. The CDR3 bases are TGTGCCAGCAGCTCATTTTATACTAGCGGGAGGGGTGAGCAGTTCTTC. This gives the protein CASSSFYTSGRGEQFF.

J is TRBJ1-6 and V is TRBV10-2; D not certain. The CDR3 extends over 13 amino acids. Germline-derived CDR1 and CDR2 are WSHSY and SAAADI. V dropped 2 bases and J dropped 9 bases, with 8 bases sitting between them. The CDR3: CASSEGWGSPLHF. The CDR3 nucleotides read TGCGCCAGCAGTGAGGGATGGGGTTCACCCCTCCACTTT.

The gene calls are TRBV19 and TRBJ1-2; tentative D call: TRBD1 (6 bases). This CDR3 is 16 amino acids long. Germline CDR1 reads LNHDA; CDR2 reads SQIVND (reference sequence). Trimming left V 4 bases short and J 0 bases short, with 15 bases between. The CDR3 loop is CASSTLDRNSNYGYTF. The CDR3, as DNA: TGTGCCAGTAGTACTCTTGACAGGAACTCTAACTATGGCTACACCTTC. The whole variable domain, filled in from reference TRBV19 and TRBJ1-2, reads DGGITQSPKYLFRKEGQNVTLSCEQNLNHDAMYWYRQDPGQGLRLIYYSQIVNDFQKGDIAEGYSVSREKKESFPLTVTSAQKNPTAFYLCASSTLDRNSNYGYTFGSGTRLTVV.

The V and J genes are TRBV20-1 and TRBJ2-2, with TRBD2 as a possible D gene (5 bases). The germline V gene encodes CDR1 DFQATT and CDR2 SNEGSKA (reference sequence). Trimming removed 1 base from V and 2 bases from J, with 8 bases in between. The CDR3 contains 14 residues. The CDR3 spells CSARGTLNTGELFF. CDR3 DNA: TGCAGTGCTAGAGGGACTCTCAACACCGGGGAGCTGTTTTTT.

The CDR3 is CASSPDGALGPETQYF. Written as DNA, the CDR3 is TGTGCCAGCAGTCCGGACGGGGCCCTTGGGCCAGAGACCCAGTACTTC. The V call is TRBV12-3 or TRBV12-4, the J call TRBJ2-5; D assignment may be TRBD1 or TRBD2 (5 bases each). CDR3 length: 16 amino acids. The V gene lost 5 bases and the J gene lost 4 bases, with 20 bases spanning the gap.

This clonotype came up a few times. The V gene is TRBV11-3, the J gene TRBJ1-2; D is uncertain. The CDR3 spans 13 residues. Germline lookup yields CDR1 SGHNT and CDR2 YENEEA. V lost 4 bases and J lost 8, with 14 bases in between. The CDR3 DNA reads TGTGCCAGCAGCTCGGACGGACCGACGGGCTACACCTTC. Translated: CASSSDGPTGYTF.

The V call is TRBV4-1, the J call TRBJ2-3, with 8 nucleotides matching TRBD1. The germline V gene has CDR1 MGHRA and CDR2 YSYEKL. The CDR3 is 16 amino acids. V was pared by 8 bases and J by 4 bases, with 14 bases of the junction left unmatched. The DNA for the CDR3 is TGCGCCAGCGGCGCCTGGACAGGGCCCGGGGCAGATACGCAGTATTTT. This sequence encodes CASGAWTGPGADTQYF.

This clonotype was counted a few times. The rearrangement links TRBV7-2 to TRBJ1-5; D gene unclear. The CDR3 has 14 residues. Per germline, CDR1 SGHTA and CDR2 FQGNSA. The germline V and J ends were trimmed by 1 base and 8 bases, with 12 bases remaining between them. CDR3 coding DNA: TGTGCCAGCAGCTTAGACGGATTAGGTGAGCCCCAGCATTTT. This codes for CASSLDGLGEPQHF.

The V gene is TRBV28, the J gene TRBJ2-7; 7 bases align to TRBD1. Germline CDR1 MDHEN, CDR2 SYDVKM. The V gene end was trimmed by 5 bases and the J gene end by 1 base; junction bases not matched to a gene: 5. CDR3 length: 14 amino acids. DNA of the CDR3: TGTGCCAGCAGTCCCTCGACAGGGTCCTACGAGCAGTACTTC. It is translated as CASSPSTGSYEQYF.

This chain links TRBV6-2 or TRBV6-3 with TRBJ1-6; 8 positions match TRBD1. Germline V gene lookup returns CDR1 MNHEY and CDR2 SVGEGT. Unmatched junction bases numbered 10, after V lost 7 bases and J lost 5 bases. This CDR3 contains 16 residues. The CDR3 spells CASTETGAGNNSPLHF. CDR3 coding DNA: TGTGCCAGCACCGAGACAGGGGCGGGAAATAATTCACCCCTCCACTTT.

This chain links TRBV6-5 with TRBJ1-1; D may be TRBD1 (6 bases). The CDR3 is made up of 12 amino acids. V was cut by 0 bases and J by 8 bases, with 7 bases left in between. CDR1 is MNHEY and CDR2 is SVGAGI in the germline V gene. CDR3 amino acids: CASSYSGGEAFF. CDR3 DNA sequence: TGTGCCAGCAGTTACTCAGGGGGGGAAGCTTTCTTT.

This clonotype was picked up one time. The gene calls are TRBV28 and TRBJ1-2, with no clear D. Trimming shortened V by 3 bases and J by 2 bases, and 19 bases separated the two germline ends. The CDR3 contains 17 residues. In germline, CDR1 is MDHEN, CDR2 SYDVKM. DNA of the CDR3: TGTGCCAGCAGTTTCCGGGCTCGCTCCTCTTCGAACTATGGCTACACCTTC. Translation gives CASSFRARSSSNYGYTF.

The chain joins TRBV7-9 to TRBJ2-1; maybe TRBD1 (5 bases). Germline CDR1 SEHNR, CDR2 FQNEAQ (reference sequence). The length of the CDR3 is 16 residues. Trimming stripped 5 bases from V and 2 bases from J, with 16 bases between. The CDR3: CASSLGRRGPYNEQFF. The CDR3 DNA sequence: TGTGCCAGCAGCCTGGGGCGGCGCGGCCCCTACAATGAGCAGTTCTTC. The complete variable domain, with remaining parts taken from reference TRBV7-9 and TRBJ2-1, reads DTGVSQNPRHKITKRGQNVTFRCDPISEHNRLYWYRQTLGQGPEFLTYFQNEAQLEKSRLLSDRFSAERPKGSFSTLEIQRTEQGDSAMYLCASSLGRRGPYNEQFFGPGTRLTVL.

The sample holds a few counts of this clonotype. The chain has TRBV18 and TRBJ1-5, with TRBD1 matching over 9 bases. V trimming: 1 base; J trimming: 7 bases; junction bases outside the gene matches: 8. The CDR3 totals 16 residues. Germline V gene lookup returns CDR1 KGHSH and CDR2 LQKENI. The CDR3 nucleotides read TGTGCCAGCTCACCACGGGGAGAGACAGGGGGGCAGCCCCAGCATTTT. Translated: CASSPRGETGGQPQHF.

This clonotype was counted between two and nine times. The chain combines TRBV7-2 with TRBJ1-2; a weak D match, TRBD1 (5 bases). This CDR3 comprises 14 residues. Germline V CDR1 and CDR2: SGHTA, FQGNSA. V was clipped by 1 base and J by 4 bases, with 10 bases between them. In DNA, the CDR3 is TGTGCCAGCAGCTTAGTCGGACAACCCTATGGCTACACCTTC. Translated, it gives CASSLVGQPYGYTF.

The V gene is TRBV23-1, the J gene TRBJ2-5, with TRBD2 matching 8 bases. TRBV23-1 is classed as an ORF, of uncertain function. The CDR3 runs 18 residues. V lost 2 bases and J lost 4; bases outside the gene matches: 15. CDR3 DNA sequence: TGCGCCAGCAGTCAAACCCGATCAAGGACTAGCTATCGAGAGACCCAGTACTTC. Its protein product is CASSQTRSRTSYRETQYF.

V and J are TRBV7-2 and TRBJ2-7; TRBD2 agrees at 13 bases. This CDR3 comprises 17 residues. V shed 5 bases and J 0 bases; nucleotides not matched to a gene: 7. Germline V gene sequence: CDR1 SGHTA, CDR2 FQGNSA. The CDR3 spells CASSRRGLAGDSYEQYF. DNA for the CDR3: TGTGCCAGCAGCCGGCGAGGACTAGCGGGGGACTCCTACGAGCAGTACTTC.

The CDR3, as DNA: TGTGCCAGCAGCTTTGGTCGGGGGTACACAGATACGCAGTATTTT. As protein: CASSFGRGYTDTQYF. The chain joins TRBV7-2 to TRBJ2-3, with D possibly being TRBD2 (6 bases). Per germline, CDR1 SGHTA and CDR2 FQGNSA. The CDR3 sequence is 15 residues long. V gave up 3 bases and J gave up 2 bases, with 12 bases separating them.